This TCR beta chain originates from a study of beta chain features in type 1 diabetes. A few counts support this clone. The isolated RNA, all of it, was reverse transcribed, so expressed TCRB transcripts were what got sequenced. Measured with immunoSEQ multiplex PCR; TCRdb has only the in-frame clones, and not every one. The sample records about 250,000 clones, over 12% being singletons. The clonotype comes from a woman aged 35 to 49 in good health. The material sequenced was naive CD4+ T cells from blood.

The CDR3 DNA follows: TGTGCCAGCAGCTCACCGGGGGACACCGGGGAGCTGTTTTTT. Translating gives CASSSPGDTGELFF. The chain links TRBV7-8 to TRBJ2-2; possible D gene TRBD2, 6 bases. V lost 4 bases to trimming and J lost 3 bases, with 9 bases between them. Germline CDR1 reads SGHVS; CDR2 reads FQNEAQ. The CDR3 extends over 14 amino acids.